This T cell receptor (beta chain) was sequenced during a study of T cells after yellow fever vaccination (dated by TCRdb to between 2018 and 2021). Turning to the overall study: The SMART-Seq v4 Ultra Low Input RNA kit was used to prepare libraries from fractions with low cell numbers. To track T-cell clones before and after primary and booster YFV17D yellow fever vaccination, bulk TCR alpha and beta repertoires were sequenced longitudinally. Two healthy male donors, one aged 18 to 30 and one aged 30 to 39 years, were included in the cohort. Blood was collected at multiple timepoints before and after primary and secondary immunization, and bulk PBMC replicates and cell subsets were isolated.

The CDR3 runs 18 amino acids, cysteine and phenylalanine included. Only CDR3 DNA remains: 54 bases, in frame from the first base. From a lookup of the germline V gene, CDR1 and CDR2 are SGDLS and YYNGEE. V is cut back by 2 bases and J by 0 bases, with 10 bases in the junction unmatched. A word on this clonotype: What this receptor recognizes is not known. No per-base quality is available; no much larger clone lies one base away.

What the research found in general, with its limitations: The secondary T-cell response was found to be weaker but faster than the primary response, with a peak reached on day 5 rather than on day 15. Computational filtering was required because FACS-sorted repertoires could contain abundant contaminating clonotypes from the bulk population. Only a couple of donors were included in the study, so the extent to which the findings can be generalized is limited. A small share of clonotypes was detected in both CD4 and CD8 compartments, with the overlap likely arising from convergent recombination. After the booster, most clones that had expanded after primary vaccination were detected again (nearly 98% of CD4 and roughly 86% of CD8), suggesting broad maintenance of memory.

Sample treatment or condition, as interpreted from the label and publication: live attenuated yellow fever vaccine strain. A standard Ficoll-Paque protocol was used to isolate PBMCs from peripheral blood. CD4 and CD8 T-cell fractions were isolated with Dynabeads CD4 and CD8 positive selection kits. TriZol was used to extract RNA from bulk PBMCs, from CD4 and CD8 fractions, and from dextramer-positive and dextramer-negative fractions. The sequencing machine was an Illumina NovaSeq 6000. TCR cDNA was synthesized by 5'RACE template switching, which introduced a universal primer site and unique molecular identifiers. cDNA synthesis was primed from both the TCR alpha and TCR beta constant segments. Libraries were amplified in two PCR steps, with sample barcodes and sequencing adapters added in the second step. Libraries were sequenced on Illumina HiSeq 2500 (2x100 bp) or NovaSeq (2x150 bp). On the study's bioinformatics: Reads were demultiplexed and collapsed into UMI consensus sequences with MIGEC, and V(D)J alignment was performed with MiXCR. Clonotypes responding to the vaccine were identified with edgeR on replicate PBMC samples, with the criteria of FDR below 0.01 and a log2 fold change above 5 up to day 15. Each bulk clonotype was labeled CD4 or CD8 based on which sequenced repertoire, CD4 or CD8, contained the clonotype at higher abundance. The public reads were quality trimmed at Q25 with fastp and then assembled into clones with MiXCR by TCRdb, keeping productive beta chains. Each CDR3 protein gets just one entry, which takes the most common genes and DNA from the rows behind it. Clone size and V and J calls follow TCRdb, not the original study. Within this sample are approximately 330,000 distinct CDR3 sequences, with about an eighth of them counted one time only. The ten top clones hold around 3% of the sample.

The starting material was CD4+ T cells sorted from PBMCs, obtained 15 days after the yellow fever booster vaccination. In this chain, TRBV9 is recombined with TRBJ2-2; 7 bases in the middle match TRBD2. The origin of this receptor is a man in his late teens or twenties who received the YFV17D yellow fever vaccine. Here the CDR3 is given as CASSVGASGTANTGELFF. The sequenced DNA: TGTGCCAGCAGCGTTGGGGCTAGCGGTACCGCGAACACCGGGGAGCTGTTTTTT.